This T cell receptor beta chain was found in a study of blood T cells in healthy people across ages. Worth noting for this clonotype: Its antigen is still unknown.

The use of a sample-barcoded 5' primer and a J-beta primer mix characterized a second PCR of about 7 to 12 cycles. Researchers report that each sample yielded at least 2.5 million CDR3-containing paired-end reads. MiXCR, applied by TCRdb to the 5' RACE reads, yields one record per CDR3 protein. The table lists hundreds of thousands of distinct CDR3 sequences, roughly 60% of them singletons. Germline V CDR1 and CDR2: DFQATT, SNEGSKA (reference sequence). The CDR3 spans 16 residues. The V gene lost 3 bases and the J gene lost 3 bases, with 18 bases spanning the gap. Points from the study as a whole: In these data, TCR beta diversity tracked strongly with naive T cell percentage. Roughly linear age-related decline in beta diversity appeared, significant by age around 40.

Donors were systemically healthy Caucasian individuals from Russia aged roughly 6 to 100 years. The receptor comes from a man aged 25-40 years in good health. The gene calls are TRBV20-1 and TRBJ2-1; D not certain. Sequencing was carried out using blood. CDR3 amino acids: CSASSSSANLYNEQFF. The CDR3 DNA sequence: TGCAGTGCTAGTAGTAGCTCAGCTAACCTCTACAATGAGCAGTTCTTC.